This T cell receptor beta chain appears in the sequencing data of a study of technical replicates of blood from a handful of donors. The germline CDR1 and CDR2 sequences are MNHNY and SVGAGI (reference sequence). This CDR3 spans 15 amino acids. V lost 6 bases to trimming and J lost 0 bases; unmatched junction nucleotides: 8. Assay used: immunoSEQ multiplex PCR; TCRdb lists only in-frame clones, some missing. Counted here are nearly 70,000 clones, 80% to 95% occurring once; the ten biggest clones make up approximately 4.8%. Sequencing was carried out using PBMCs. The chain employs TRBV6-6 and TRBJ2-7; 7 nucleotides match TRBD1. The sequence came from a human donor in good health. Some clones in this sample may be carry-over from other donors' samples. The CDR3 sequence is CASRAEQGYSYEQYF. CDR3 coding DNA: TGTGCCAGCAGGGCTGAACAGGGGTACTCCTACGAGCAGTACTTC.